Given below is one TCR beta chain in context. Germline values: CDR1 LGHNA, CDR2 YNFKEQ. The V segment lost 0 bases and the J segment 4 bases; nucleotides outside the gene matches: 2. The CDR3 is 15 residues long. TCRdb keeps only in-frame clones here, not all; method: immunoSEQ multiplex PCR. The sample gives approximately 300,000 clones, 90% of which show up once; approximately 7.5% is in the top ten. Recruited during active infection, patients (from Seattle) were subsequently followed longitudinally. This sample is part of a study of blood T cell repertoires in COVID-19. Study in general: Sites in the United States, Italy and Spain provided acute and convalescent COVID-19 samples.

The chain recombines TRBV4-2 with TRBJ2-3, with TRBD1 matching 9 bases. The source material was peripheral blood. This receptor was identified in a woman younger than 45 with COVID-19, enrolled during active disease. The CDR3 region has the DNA TGTGCCAGCAGCCAAGAGGGACAGGGTGCAGATACGCAGTATTTT. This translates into CASSQEGQGADTQYF.